This section outlines one T cell receptor (beta chain) sequence together with its context. The antigen is undetermined. This entry belongs to a study of tumor and adjacent non-tumor tissue in lung cancer. As for the study in general: Patients comprised 12 adenocarcinoma, a couple of squamous cell carcinoma and 1 small cell lung cancer. Study findings and constraints: Tumor repertoires had a smaller top 100 clone share than normal lung.

V was pared by 1 base and J by 2 bases, with 10 bases between. The CDR3 runs 14 residues. Germline CDR1 reads SGHRS; CDR2 reads YFSETQ. RNA was extracted from bulk tissue without any cell sorting. A modified ARM-PCR protocol with three rounds of nested PCR amplified TCRbeta. TCRdb fed the multiplex PCR reads into MiXCR, producing one record per CDR3 protein. Here the sample spans approximately 79,000 distinct CDR3 sequences, roughly three fifths being singletons. The clonotype was recovered from a man aged 70 or older with non-small cell lung cancer. V is TRBV5-1 and J is TRBJ2-7, with D tentatively TRBD2 (6 bases). The sample comprised lung tumor tissue. This CDR3 reads CASSLLGGTYEQYF. DNA of the CDR3: TGCGCCAGCAGCTTGCTAGGAGGGACCTACGAGCAGTACTTC.